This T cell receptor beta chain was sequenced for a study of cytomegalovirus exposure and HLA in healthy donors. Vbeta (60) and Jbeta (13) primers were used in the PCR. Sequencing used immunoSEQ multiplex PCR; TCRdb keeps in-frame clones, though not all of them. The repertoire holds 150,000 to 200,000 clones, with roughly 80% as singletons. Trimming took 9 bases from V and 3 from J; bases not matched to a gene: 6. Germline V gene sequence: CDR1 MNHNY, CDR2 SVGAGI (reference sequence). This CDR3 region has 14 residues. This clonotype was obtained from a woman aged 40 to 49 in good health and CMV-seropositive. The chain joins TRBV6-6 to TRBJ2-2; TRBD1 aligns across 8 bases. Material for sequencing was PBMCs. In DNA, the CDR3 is TGTGCCAGTCGTCCGACAGGGGACACCGGGGAGCTGTTTTTT. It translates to CASRPTGDTGELFF.